A selection of T cell receptor beta chains follows, all from one sample in a study of beta chain features in type 1 diabetes. Some clones are missing from TCRdb's copy, which holds only in-frame ones; the method was immunoSEQ multiplex PCR. Altogether about 230,000 clones are present, 9.6% being singletons, with the ten largest covering 0.034%. Input material: naive CD4+ T cells from blood. These receptors were collected from a woman between 18 and 29 years old in good health. CDR3s include the opening cysteine and the closing phenylalanine or tryptophan. Fields, in order: clone size, D gene, J gene, V gene, CDR3 protein, CDR3 DNA. D genes are given only for firm matches. Only part of the rows carry a size: once, few, many, or a class if the clone is expanded.

>few|-|TRBJ2-7|TRBV6-5
CASSRTGYEQYF
TGTGCCAGCAGCCGAACGGGGTACGAGCAGTACTTC
>many|-|TRBJ2-1|TRBV18
CASSPTGTREQFF
TGTGCCAGCTCACCGACCGGGACAAGGGAGCAGTTCTTC
>-|-|TRBJ1-1|TRBV5-1
CASSSLSGGTEAFF
TGCGCCAGCAGCTCTTTGTCGGGGGGCACTGAAGCTTTCTTT
>-|-|TRBJ2-1|TRBV5-1
CASSLEAVSYEQFF
TGCGCCAGCAGCTTGGAGGCAGTTAGCTATGAGCAGTTCTTC
>few|-|TRBJ1-2|TRBV9
CASSVAAGVDYGYTF
TGTGCCAGCAGCGTAGCGGCAGGGGTAGACTATGGCTACACCTTC
>few|TRBD2|TRBJ2-3|TRBV6-1
CASSGAGVRADTQYF
TGTGCCAGCAGTGGAGCGGGAGTCCGGGCAGATACGCAGTATTTT
>-|-|TRBJ1-6|TRBV7-8
CASKTDYNSPLHF
TGTGCCAGCAAGACAGACTATAATTCACCCCTCCACTTT
>few|TRBD1|TRBJ2-6|TRBV5-1
CASSLARGQGDSGANVLTF
TGCGCCAGCAGCTTGGCCAGGGGACAGGGGGACTCTGGGGCCAACGTCCTGACTTTC
>few|-|TRBJ1-2|TRBV27
CASSLEGAGFGYTF
TGTGCCAGCAGTTTAGAAGGGGCCGGCTTTGGCTACACCTTC
>-|-|TRBJ2-5|TRBV6-1
CASTPTSLRETQYF
TGTGCCAGCACCCCCACCTCCTTACGGGAGACCCAGTACTTC
>few|TRBD1|TRBJ1-5|TRBV6-1
CASRGQYNQPQHF
TGTGCCAGCAGGGGACAGTACAATCAGCCCCAGCATTTT
>few|-|TRBJ1-2|TRBV28
CASSSRGVYTF
TGTGCCAGCAGTTCACGCGGCGTATACACCTTC
>few|-|TRBJ2-1|TRBV9
CASSVEVSGRHNEQFF
TGTGCCAGCAGCGTAGAGGTTAGTGGGAGACACAATGAGCAGTTCTTC
>-|-|TRBJ2-7|TRBV13
CASSLLGRGYEQYF
TGTGCCAGCAGCTTACTGGGCAGGGGCTACGAGCAGTACTTC
>-|-|TRBJ2-2|TRBV19
CASRLGGPTNTGVLFF
TGTGCCAGTAGGCTGGGGGGGCCCACCAACACCGGGGTGCTGTTTTTT
>-|TRBD2|TRBJ2-3|TRBV2
CASKRESDTQYF
TGTGCCAGCAAGCGGGAGTCCGATACGCAGTATTTT
>few|TRBD2|TRBJ2-7|TRBV18
CASSPPTSGGFGEQYF
TGTGCCAGCTCACCCCCGACTAGCGGGGGGTTTGGTGAGCAGTACTTC
>few|TRBD2|TRBJ2-7|TRBV5-1
CASSFITGGTSYEQYF
TGCGCCAGCAGCTTTATCACCGGGGGGACCTCCTACGAGCAGTACTTC
>few|TRBD2|TRBJ2-1|TRBV7-6
CASSLSGGDSGRVGEQFF
TGTGCCAGCAGCTTAAGCGGGGGCGATAGCGGGAGGGTTGGTGAGCAGTTCTTC
>-|-|TRBJ2-7|TRBV5-4
CASSLQRAAEQYF
TGTGCCAGCAGCTTGCAAAGAGCGGCCGAGCAGTACTTC
>few|-|TRBJ2-4|TRBV30
CAWRESGPSRAKNIQYF
TGTGCCTGGAGGGAAAGCGGGCCCTCAAGGGCCAAAAACATTCAGTACTTC
>few|TRBD1|TRBJ2-7|TRBV19
CASSLGQRSSYEQYF
TGTGCCAGTAGTCTGGGACAGAGAAGCTCCTACGAGCAGTACTTC
>-|-|TRBJ2-3|TRBV6-6
CASSPTSSGDTQYF
TGTGCCAGCAGCCCAACTAGTTCCGGGGATACGCAGTATTTT
>-|-|TRBJ2-2|TRBV25-1
CASSRGTPTGELFF
TGTGCCAGCAGCCGAGGGACACCCACCGGGGAGCTGTTTTTT
>-|-|TRBJ2-5|TRBV7-6
CASSLGGLGGTQYF
TGTGCCAGCAGCTTAGGGGGTCTAGGAGGGACCCAGTACTTC
>-|-|TRBJ2-7|TRBV6-5
CASSYSRGNYEQYF
TGTGCCAGCAGTTACTCGAGGGGGAACTACGAGCAGTACTTC
>-|-|TRBJ1-2|TRBV5-4
CASSLIDKANYGYTF
TGTGCCAGCAGCTTGATTGACAAAGCTAACTATGGCTACACCTTC
>few|TRBD1|TRBJ1-5|TRBV7-2
CASRSTGSNQPQHF
TGTGCCAGTCGATCGACAGGGTCTAATCAGCCCCAGCATTTT